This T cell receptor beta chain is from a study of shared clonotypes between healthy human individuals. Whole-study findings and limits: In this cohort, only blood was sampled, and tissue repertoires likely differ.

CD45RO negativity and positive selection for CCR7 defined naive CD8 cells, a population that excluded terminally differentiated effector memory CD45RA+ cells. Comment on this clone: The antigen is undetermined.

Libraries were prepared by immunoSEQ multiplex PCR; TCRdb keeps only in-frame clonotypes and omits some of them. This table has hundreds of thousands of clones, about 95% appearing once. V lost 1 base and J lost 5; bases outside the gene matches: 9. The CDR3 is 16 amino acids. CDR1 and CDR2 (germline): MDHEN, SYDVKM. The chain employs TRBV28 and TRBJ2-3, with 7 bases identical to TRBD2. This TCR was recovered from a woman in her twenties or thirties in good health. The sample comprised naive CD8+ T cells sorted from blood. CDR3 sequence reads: CASSLLGEGRRDTQYF. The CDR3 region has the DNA TGTGCCAGCAGTTTATTAGGGGAGGGCCGACGAGATACGCAGTATTTT.